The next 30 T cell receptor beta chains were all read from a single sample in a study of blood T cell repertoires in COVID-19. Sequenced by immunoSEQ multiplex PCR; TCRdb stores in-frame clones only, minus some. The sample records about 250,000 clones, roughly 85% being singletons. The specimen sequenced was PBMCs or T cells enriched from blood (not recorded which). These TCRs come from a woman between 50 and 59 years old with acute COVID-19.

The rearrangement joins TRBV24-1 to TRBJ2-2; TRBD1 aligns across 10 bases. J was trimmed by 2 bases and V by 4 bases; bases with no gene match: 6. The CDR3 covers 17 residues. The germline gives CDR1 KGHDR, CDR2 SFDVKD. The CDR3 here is CATSEPGTGANTGELFF. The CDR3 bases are TGTGCCACCAGTGAGCCCGGGACAGGGGCTAACACCGGGGAGCTGTTTTTT.

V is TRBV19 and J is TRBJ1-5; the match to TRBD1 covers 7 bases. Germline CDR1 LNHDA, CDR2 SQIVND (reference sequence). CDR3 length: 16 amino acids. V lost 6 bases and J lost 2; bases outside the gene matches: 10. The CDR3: CASSIWTGTGNQPQHF. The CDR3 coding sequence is TGTGCCAGTAGCATTTGGACAGGAACAGGCAATCAGCCCCAGCATTTT. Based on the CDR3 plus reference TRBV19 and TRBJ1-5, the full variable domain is DGGITQSPKYLFRKEGQNVTLSCEQNLNHDAMYWYRQDPGQGLRLIYYSQIVNDFQKGDIAEGYSVSREKKESFPLTVTSAQKNPTAFYLCASSIWTGTGNQPQHFGDGTRLSIL.

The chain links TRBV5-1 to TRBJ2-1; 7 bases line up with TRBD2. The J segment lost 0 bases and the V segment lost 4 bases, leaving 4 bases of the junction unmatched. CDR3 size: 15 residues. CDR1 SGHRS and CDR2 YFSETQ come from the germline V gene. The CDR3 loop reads CASSPGGPSYNEQFF. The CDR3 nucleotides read TGCGCCAGCAGCCCGGGGGGACCCTCCTACAATGAGCAGTTCTTC.

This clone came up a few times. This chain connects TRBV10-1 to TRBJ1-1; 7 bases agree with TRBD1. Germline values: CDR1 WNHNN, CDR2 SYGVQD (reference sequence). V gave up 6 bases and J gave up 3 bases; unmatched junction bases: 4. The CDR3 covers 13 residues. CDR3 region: CASSATGDTEAFF. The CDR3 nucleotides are TGCGCCAGCAGCGCTACAGGGGACACTGAAGCTTTCTTT.

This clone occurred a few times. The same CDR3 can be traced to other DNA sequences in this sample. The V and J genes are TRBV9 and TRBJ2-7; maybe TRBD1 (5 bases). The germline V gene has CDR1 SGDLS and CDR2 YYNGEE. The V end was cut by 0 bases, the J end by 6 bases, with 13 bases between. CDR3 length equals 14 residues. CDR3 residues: CASSVVGQGSEQYF. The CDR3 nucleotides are TGTGCCAGCAGCGTAGTGGGCCAGGGTAGCGAGCAGTACTTC.

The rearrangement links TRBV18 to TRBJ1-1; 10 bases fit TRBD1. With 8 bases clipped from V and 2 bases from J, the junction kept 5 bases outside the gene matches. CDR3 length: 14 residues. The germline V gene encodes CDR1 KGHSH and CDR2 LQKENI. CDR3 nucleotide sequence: TGTGCCAGCCGCGGGACAGGGGCTAACACTGAAGCTTTCTTT. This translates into CASRGTGANTEAFF.

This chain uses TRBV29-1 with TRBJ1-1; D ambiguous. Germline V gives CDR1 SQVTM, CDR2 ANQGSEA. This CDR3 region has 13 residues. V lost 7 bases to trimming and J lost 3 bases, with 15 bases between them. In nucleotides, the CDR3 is TGCAGCGGTTACCACTTGGCGGACACTGAAGCTTTCTTT. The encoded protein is CSGYHLADTEAFF.

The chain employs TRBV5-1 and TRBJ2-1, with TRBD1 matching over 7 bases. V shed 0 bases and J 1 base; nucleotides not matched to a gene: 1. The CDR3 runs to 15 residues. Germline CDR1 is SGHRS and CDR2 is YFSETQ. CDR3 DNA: TGCGCCAGCAGCTTGGAGACAGGGTCCTACAATGAGCAGTTCTTC. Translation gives CASSLETGSYNEQFF.

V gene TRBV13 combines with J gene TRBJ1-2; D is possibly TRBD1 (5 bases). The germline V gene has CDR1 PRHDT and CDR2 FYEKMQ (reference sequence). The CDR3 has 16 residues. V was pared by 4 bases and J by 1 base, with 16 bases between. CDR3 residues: CASSSSGLRGNYGYTF. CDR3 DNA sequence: TGTGCCAGCAGCTCCTCCGGGCTTAGGGGTAACTATGGCTACACCTTC.

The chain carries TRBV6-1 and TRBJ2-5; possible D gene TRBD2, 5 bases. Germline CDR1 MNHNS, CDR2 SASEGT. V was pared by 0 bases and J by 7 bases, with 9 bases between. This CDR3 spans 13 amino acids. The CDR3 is CASSEARAATQYF. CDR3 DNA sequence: TGTGCCAGCAGTGAAGCGCGGGCAGCGACCCAGTACTTC.

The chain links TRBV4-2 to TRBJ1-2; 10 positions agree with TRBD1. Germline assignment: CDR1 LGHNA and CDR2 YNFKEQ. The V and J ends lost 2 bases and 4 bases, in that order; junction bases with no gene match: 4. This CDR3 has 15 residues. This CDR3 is CASSQSTGGGYGYTF. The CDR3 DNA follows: TGTGCCAGCAGCCAATCGACAGGGGGCGGCTATGGCTACACCTTC.

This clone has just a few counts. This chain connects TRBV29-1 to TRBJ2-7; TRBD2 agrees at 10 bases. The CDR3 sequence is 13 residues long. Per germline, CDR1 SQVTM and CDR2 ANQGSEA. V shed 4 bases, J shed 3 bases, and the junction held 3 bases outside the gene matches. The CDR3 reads CSVGAGGGYEQYF. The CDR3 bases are TGCAGCGTTGGAGCGGGAGGGGGCTACGAGCAGTACTTC.

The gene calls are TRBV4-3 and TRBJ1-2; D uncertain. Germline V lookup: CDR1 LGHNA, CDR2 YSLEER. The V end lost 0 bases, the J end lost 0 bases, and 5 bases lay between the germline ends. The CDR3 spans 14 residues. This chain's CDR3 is CASSQDPTNYGYTF. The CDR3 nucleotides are TGCGCCAGCAGCCAAGACCCTACTAACTATGGCTACACCTTC.

This CDR3 is CASKDSYNEQFF. The CDR3 DNA reads TGCGCCAGCAAAGACAGTTACAATGAGCAGTTCTTC. The chain combines TRBV5-1 with TRBJ2-1, with D maybe TRBD1 (5 bases). Germline-derived CDR1 and CDR2 are SGHRS and YFSETQ. Trimming took off 6 bases at V and 4 bases at J, with 8 bases between the two ends. The CDR3 runs to 12 residues.

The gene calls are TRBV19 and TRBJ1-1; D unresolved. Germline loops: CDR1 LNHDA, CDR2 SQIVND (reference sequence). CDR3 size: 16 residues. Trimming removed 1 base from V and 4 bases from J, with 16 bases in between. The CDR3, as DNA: TGTGCCAGTAGTATAGGCGGCGCCCTGATCACCACTGAAGCTTTCTTT. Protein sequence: CASSIGGALITTEAFF.

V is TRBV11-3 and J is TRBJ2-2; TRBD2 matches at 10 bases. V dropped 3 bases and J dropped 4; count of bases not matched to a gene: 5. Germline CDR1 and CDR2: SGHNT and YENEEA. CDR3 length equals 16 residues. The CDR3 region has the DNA TGTGCCAGCAGCTTGGTAGCTAGCGGGGGCACCGGGGAGCTGTTTTTT. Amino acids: CASSLVASGGTGELFF. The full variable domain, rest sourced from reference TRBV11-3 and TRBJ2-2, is EAGVVQSPRYKIIEKKQPVAFWCNPISGHNTLYWYLQNLGQGPELLIRYENEEAVDDSQLPKDRFSAERLKGVDSTLKIQPAELGDSAVYLCASSLVASGGTGELFFGEGSRLTVL.

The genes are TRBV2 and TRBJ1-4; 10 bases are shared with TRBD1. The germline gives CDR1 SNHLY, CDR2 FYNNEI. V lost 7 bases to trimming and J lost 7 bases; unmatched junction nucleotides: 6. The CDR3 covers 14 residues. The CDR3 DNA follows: TGTGCCAGCACCGACAGGGGGCTCGTTGAAAAACTGTTTTTT. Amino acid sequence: CASTDRGLVEKLFF.

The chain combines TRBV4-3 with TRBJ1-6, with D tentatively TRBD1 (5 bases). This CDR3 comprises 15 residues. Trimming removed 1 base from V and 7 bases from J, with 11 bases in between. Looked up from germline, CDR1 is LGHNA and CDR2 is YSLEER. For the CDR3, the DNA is TGCGCCAGCAGCCAAGGCAGGGTAGGGAATTCACCCCTCCACTTT. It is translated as CASSQGRVGNSPLHF.

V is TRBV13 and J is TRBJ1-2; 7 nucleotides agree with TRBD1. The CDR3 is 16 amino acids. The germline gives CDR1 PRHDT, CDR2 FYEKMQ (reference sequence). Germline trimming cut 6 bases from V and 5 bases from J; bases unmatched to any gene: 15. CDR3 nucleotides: TGTGCCAGCAGTGAACTCGGGACAGCAAGGCAGTATGGCTACACCTTC. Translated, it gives CASSELGTARQYGYTF.

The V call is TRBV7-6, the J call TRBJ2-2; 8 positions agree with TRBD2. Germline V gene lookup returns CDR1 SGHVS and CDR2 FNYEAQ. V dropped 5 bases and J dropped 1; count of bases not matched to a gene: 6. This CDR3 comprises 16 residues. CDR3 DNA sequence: TGTGCCAGCAGCCCTGTAGCGGGGCTGAACACCGGGGAGCTGTTTTTT. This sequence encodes CASSPVAGLNTGELFF.

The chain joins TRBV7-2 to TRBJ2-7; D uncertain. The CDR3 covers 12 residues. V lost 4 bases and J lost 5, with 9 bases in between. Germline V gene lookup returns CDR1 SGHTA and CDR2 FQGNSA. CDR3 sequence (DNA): TGTGCCAGCAGCTCCACTCTTGACGAGCAGTACTTC. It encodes CASSSTLDEQYF.

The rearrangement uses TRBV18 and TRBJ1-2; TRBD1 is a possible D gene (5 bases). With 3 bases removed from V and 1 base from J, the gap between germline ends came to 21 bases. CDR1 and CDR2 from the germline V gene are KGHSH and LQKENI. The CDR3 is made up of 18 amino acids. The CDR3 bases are TGTGCCAGCTCACCGCAAGGGACTCAAGGGAGGGGTAACTATGGCTACACCTTC. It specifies CASSPQGTQGRGNYGYTF.

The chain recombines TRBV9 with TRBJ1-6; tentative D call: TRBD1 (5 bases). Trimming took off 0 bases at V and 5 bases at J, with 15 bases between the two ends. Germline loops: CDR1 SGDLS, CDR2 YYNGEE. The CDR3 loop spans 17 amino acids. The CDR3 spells CASSVATLARDNSPLHF. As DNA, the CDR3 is TGTGCCAGCAGCGTAGCTACGTTGGCCAGGGATAATTCACCCCTCCACTTT.

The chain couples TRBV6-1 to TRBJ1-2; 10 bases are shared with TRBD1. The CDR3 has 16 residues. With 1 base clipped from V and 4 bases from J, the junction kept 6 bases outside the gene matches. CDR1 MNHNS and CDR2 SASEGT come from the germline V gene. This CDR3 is CASSEGDRGIGYGYTF. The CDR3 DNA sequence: TGTGCCAGCAGTGAAGGGGACAGGGGTATTGGCTATGGCTACACCTTC.

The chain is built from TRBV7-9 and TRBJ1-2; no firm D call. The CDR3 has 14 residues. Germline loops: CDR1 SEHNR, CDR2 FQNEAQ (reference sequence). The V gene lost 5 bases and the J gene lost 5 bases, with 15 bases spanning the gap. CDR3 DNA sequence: TGTGCCAGCAGCCCAACAGATATCCTATATGGCTACACCTTC. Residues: CASSPTDILYGYTF. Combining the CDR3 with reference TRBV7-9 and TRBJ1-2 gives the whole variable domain DTGVSQNPRHKITKRGQNVTFRCDPISEHNRLYWYRQTLGQGPEFLTYFQNEAQLEKSRLLSDRFSAERPKGSFSTLEIQRTEQGDSAMYLCASSPTDILYGYTFGSGTRLTVV.

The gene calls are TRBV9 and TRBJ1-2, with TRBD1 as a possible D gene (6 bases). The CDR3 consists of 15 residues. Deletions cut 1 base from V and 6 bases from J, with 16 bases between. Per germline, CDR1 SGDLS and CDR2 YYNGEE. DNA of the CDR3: TGTGCCAGCAGCGTAAACAGGGATTTAGTCGATGGCTACACCTTC. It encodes CASSVNRDLVDGYTF.

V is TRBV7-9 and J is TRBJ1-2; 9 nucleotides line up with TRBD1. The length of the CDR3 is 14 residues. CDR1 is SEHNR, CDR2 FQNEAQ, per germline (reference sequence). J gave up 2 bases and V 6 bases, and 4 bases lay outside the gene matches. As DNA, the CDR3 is TGTGCCAGCAGTATACAGGGGGCGAACTATGGCTACACCTTC. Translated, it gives CASSIQGANYGYTF.

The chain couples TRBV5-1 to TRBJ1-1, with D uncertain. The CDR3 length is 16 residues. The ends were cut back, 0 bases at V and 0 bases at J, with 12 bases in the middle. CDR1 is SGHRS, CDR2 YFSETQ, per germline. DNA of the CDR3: TGCGCCAGCAGCTTGGCAGTCGCGGGGATGAACACTGAAGCTTTCTTT. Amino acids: CASSLAVAGMNTEAFF.

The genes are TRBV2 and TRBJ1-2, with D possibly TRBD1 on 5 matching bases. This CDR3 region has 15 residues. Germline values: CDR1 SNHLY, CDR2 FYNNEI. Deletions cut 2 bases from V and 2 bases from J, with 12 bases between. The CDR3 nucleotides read TGTGCCAGCAGTGAACAGGGTATATCGAACTATGGCTACACCTTC. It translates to CASSEQGISNYGYTF.

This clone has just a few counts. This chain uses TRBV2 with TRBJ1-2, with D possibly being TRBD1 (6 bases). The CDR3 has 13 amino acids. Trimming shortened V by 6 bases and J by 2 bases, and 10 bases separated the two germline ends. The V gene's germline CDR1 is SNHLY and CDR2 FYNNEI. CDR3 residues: CASRIGTNYGYTF. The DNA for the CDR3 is TGTGCCAGCAGGATCGGGACAAACTATGGCTACACCTTC.